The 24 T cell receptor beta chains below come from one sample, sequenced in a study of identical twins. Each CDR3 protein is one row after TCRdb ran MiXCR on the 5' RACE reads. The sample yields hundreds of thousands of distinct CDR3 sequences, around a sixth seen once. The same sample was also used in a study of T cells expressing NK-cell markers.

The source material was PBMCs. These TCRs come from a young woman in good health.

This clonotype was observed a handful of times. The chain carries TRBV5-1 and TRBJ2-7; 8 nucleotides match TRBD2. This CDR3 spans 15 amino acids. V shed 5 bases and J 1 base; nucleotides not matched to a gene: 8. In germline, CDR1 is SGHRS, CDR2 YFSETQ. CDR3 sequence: CASSSRLAGSYEQYF. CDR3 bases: TGCGCCAGCAGTTCGCGGCTAGCGGGTTCCTACGAGCAGTACTTC. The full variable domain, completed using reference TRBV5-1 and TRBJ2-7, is KAGVTQTPRYLIKTRGQQVTLSCSPISGHRSVSWYQQTPGQGLQFLFEYFSETQRNKGNFPGRFSGRQFSNSRSEMNVSTLELGDSALYLCASSSRLAGSYEQYFGPGTRLTVT.

DNA of the CDR3: TGTGCCAGCAGCTTGGGCAGGGCCATCACCCACGAGCAGTACTTC. Its protein product is CASSLGRAITHEQYF. This sequence joins TRBV5-6 and TRBJ2-7, with D possibly being TRBD1 (5 bases). The CDR3 consists of 15 residues. V was clipped by 0 bases and J by 5 bases, with 15 bases between them. Germline-derived CDR1 and CDR2 are SGHDT and YYEEEE.

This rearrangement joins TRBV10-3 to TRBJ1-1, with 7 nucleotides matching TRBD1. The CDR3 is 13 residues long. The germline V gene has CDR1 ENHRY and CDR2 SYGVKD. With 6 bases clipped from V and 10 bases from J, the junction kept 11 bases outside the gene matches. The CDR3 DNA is TGTGCCATCAGAGCTGACAGGGAAGTAGCAGCTTTCTTT. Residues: CAIRADREVAAFF.

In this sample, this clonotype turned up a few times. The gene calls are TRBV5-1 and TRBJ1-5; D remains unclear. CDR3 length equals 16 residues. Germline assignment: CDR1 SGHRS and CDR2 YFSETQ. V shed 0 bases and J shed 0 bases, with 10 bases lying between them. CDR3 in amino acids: CASSLGTAYSNQPQHF. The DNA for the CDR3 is TGCGCCAGCAGCTTGGGAACAGCGTATAGCAATCAGCCCCAGCATTTT.

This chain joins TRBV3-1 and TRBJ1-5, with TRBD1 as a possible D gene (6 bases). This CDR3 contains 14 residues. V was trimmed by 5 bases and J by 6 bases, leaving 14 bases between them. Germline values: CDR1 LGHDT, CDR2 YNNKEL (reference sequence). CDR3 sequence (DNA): TGTGCCAGCAGCGACGAGGGGGGCGGTCAGCCCCAGCATTTT. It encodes CASSDEGGGQPQHF.

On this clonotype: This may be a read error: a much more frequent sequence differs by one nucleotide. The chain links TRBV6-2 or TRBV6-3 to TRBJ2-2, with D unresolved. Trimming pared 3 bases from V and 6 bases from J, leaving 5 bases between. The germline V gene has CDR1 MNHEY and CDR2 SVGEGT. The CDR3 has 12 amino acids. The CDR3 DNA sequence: TGTGCCAGCAGTTATATCGCCGGGGAGCTGTTTTTT. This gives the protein CASSYIAGELFF.

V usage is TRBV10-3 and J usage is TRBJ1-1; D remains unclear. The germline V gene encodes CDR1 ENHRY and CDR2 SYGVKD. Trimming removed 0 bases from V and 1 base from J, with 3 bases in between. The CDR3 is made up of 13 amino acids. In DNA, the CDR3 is TGTGCCATCAGTGAGTCGCAGAACACTGAAGCTTTCTTT. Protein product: CAISESQNTEAFF.

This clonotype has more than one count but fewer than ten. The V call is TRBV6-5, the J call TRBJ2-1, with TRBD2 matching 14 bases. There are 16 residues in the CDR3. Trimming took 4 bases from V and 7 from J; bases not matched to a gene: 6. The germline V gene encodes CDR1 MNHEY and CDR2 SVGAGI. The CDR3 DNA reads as TGTGCCAGCAGTTCCGGGACTAGCGGGAGAATGAATGAGCAGTTCTTC. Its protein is CASSSGTSGRMNEQFF.

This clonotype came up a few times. The CDR3, as DNA: TGTGCCAGCAGCTTAGGAGGCAGCGGGGGGGCCGGTGAGCAGTTCTTC. It yields the protein CASSLGGSGGAGEQFF. The genes are TRBV7-6 and TRBJ2-1, with TRBD2 matching over 10 bases. The CDR3 consists of 16 residues. Trimming cost V 1 base and J 9 bases; bases outside gene matches: 9. Germline loops: CDR1 SGHVS, CDR2 FNYEAQ.

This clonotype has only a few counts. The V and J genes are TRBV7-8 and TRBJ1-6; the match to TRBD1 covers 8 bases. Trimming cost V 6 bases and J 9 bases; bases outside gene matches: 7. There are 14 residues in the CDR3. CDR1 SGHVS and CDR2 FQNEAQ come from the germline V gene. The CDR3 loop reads CASSRDRGFSPLHF. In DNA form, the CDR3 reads TGTGCCAGCAGTAGAGACAGGGGATTTTCACCCCTCCACTTT.

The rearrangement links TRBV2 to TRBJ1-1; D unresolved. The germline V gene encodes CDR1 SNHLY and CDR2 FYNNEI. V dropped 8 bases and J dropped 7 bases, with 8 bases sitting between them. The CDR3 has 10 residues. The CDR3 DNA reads TGTGCCAGCCGCCGGTATGAAGCTTTCTTT. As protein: CASRRYEAFF.

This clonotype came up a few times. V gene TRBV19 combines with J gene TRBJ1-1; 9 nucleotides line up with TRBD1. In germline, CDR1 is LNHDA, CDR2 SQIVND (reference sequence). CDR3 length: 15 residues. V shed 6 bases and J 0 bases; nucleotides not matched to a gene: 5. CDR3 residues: CASSWTGAMNTEAFF. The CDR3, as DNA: TGTGCCAGTAGCTGGACAGGGGCGATGAACACTGAAGCTTTCTTT.

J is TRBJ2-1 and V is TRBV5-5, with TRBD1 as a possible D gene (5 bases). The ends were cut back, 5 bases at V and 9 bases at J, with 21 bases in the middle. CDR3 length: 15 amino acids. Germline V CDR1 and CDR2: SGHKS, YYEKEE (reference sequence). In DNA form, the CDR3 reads TGTGCCAGCAGGGTGAATATGGGGCTAATCAGTGAGCAGTTCTTC. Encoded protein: CASRVNMGLISEQFF.

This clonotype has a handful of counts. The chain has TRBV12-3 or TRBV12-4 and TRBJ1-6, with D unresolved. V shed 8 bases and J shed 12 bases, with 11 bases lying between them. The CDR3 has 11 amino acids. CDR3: CASSREGPLHF. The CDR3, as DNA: TGTGCCAGCTCACGGGAAGGACCCCTCCACTTT.

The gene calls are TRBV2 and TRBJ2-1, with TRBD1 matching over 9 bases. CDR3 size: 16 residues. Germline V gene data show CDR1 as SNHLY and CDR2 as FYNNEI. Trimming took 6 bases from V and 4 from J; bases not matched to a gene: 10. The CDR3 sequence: CASRETGGETYNEQFF. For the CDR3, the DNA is TGTGCCAGCAGGGAAACAGGGGGCGAAACTTACAATGAGCAGTTCTTC.

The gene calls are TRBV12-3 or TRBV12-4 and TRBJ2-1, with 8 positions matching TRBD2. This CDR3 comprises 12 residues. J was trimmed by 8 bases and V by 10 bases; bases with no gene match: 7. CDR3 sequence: CATSGGPHEQFF. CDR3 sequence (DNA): TGTGCCACCTCGGGGGGGCCGCATGAGCAGTTCTTC.

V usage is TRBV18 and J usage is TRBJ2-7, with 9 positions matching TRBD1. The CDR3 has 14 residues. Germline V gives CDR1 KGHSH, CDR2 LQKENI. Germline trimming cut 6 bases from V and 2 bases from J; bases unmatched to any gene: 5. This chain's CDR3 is CASSTGGGPYEQYF. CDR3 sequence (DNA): TGTGCCAGCTCCACAGGGGGCGGCCCCTACGAGCAGTACTTC.

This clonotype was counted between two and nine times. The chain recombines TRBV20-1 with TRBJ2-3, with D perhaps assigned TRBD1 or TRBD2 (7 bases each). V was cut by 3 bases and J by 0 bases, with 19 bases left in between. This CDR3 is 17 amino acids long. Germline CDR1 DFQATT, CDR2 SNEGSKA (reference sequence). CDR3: CSASRQGGRPSTDTQYF. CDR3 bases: TGCAGTGCTAGCCGACAGGGAGGGAGGCCTAGCACAGATACGCAGTATTTT.

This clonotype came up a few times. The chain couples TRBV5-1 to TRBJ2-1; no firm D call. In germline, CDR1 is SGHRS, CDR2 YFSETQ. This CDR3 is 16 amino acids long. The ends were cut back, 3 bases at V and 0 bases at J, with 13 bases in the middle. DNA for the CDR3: TGCGCCAGCAGCTCCCACGTCCCAAGCTCCTACAATGAGCAGTTCTTC. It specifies CASSSHVPSSYNEQFF.

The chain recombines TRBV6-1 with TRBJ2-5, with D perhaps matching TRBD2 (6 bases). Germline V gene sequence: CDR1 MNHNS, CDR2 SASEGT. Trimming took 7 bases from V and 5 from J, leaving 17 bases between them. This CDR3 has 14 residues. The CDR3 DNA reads TGTGCCAGCAAGCCCGGGAGCGAGTGGGAGACCCAGTACTTC. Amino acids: CASKPGSEWETQYF.

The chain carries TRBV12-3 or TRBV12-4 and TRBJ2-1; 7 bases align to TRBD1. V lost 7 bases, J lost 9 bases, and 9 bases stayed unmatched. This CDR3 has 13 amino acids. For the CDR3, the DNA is TGTGCCAGCAACAACAGGGGTGTAAGTGAGCAGTTCTTC. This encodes CASNNRGVSEQFF.

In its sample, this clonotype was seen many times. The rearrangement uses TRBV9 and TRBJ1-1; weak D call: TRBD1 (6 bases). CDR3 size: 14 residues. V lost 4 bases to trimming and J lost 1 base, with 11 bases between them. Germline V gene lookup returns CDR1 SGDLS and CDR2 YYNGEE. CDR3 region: CASSLGHPNTEAFF. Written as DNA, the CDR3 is TGTGCCAGCAGCTTGGGACATCCGAACACTGAAGCTTTCTTT. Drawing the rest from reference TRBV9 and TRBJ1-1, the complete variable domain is DSGVTQTPKHLITATGQRVTLRCSPRSGDLSVYWYQQSLDQGLQFLIQYYNGEERAKGNILERFSAQQFPDLHSELNLSSLELGDSALYFCASSLGHPNTEAFFGQGTRLTVV.

The DNA of the CDR3 is TGTGCCAGCAGCCAGCTCGGGACTAGCGGGGGGGCCTTCAATGAGCAGTTCTTC. It specifies CASSQLGTSGGAFNEQFF. V is TRBV7-8 and J is TRBJ2-1, with 16 bases aligning to TRBD2. CDR3 length: 18 amino acids. Germline CDR1 and CDR2: SGHVS and FQNEAQ. V was clipped by 5 bases and J by 6 bases; unmatched bases: 10. Using reference TRBV7-8 and TRBJ2-1 for the parts outside the CDR3, the full variable domain is GAGVSQSPRYKVAKRGQDVALRCDPISGHVSLFWYQQALGQGPEFLTYFQNEAQLDKSGLPSDRFFAERPEGSVSTLKIQRTQQEDSAVYLCASSQLGTSGGAFNEQFFGPGTRLTVL.

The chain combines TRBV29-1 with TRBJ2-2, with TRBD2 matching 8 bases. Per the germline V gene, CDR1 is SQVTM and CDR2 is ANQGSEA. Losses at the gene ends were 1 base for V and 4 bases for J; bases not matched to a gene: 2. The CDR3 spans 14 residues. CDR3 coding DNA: TGCAGCGTTGAAGGAGCGGGAGTCACCGGGGAGCTGTTTTTT. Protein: CSVEGAGVTGELFF.